The 9 T cell receptor beta chains below all came from one sample that was sequenced in a study of T cell changes during pregnancy in multiple sclerosis (dated by TCRdb to between 2017 and 2020). The library was generated by the immunoSEQ multiplex PCR assay. TCRdb retrieved this table from immuneACCESS and kept in-frame rearrangements only. Not all clones are present; in checked studies, unresolved V genes account for under half, and no reason is known for the remainder. The sample table lists about 44,000 clones, 95% to 96% of them with a count of one. Of the sample, 0.89% is held by the ten largest clones. Specimen: peripheral blood, collected in the second trimester of pregnancy. All receptors derive from a female donor with multiple sclerosis, enrolled in a pregnancy study.

This clone was observed a single time. The chain uses TRBV6-1 and TRBJ2-1; 7 bases map to TRBD1. V shed 3 bases and J 4 bases; nucleotides not matched to a gene: 3. This CDR3 comprises 14 residues. Germline V gene lookup returns CDR1 MNHNS and CDR2 SASEGT. CDR3 in amino acids: CASSDSTGYNEQFF. In nucleotides, the CDR3 is TGTGCCAGCAGTGATTCGACAGGGTACAATGAGCAGTTCTTC.

A few counts support this clone. The same CDR3 arises from other DNA sequences in this sample as well. The chain links TRBV4-1 to TRBJ2-5, with 8 bases fitting TRBD1. The CDR3 has 16 residues. Germline trimming cut 4 bases from V and 0 bases from J; bases unmatched to any gene: 7. The germline V gene encodes CDR1 MGHRA and CDR2 YSYEKL. CDR3: CASSPPGGQDQETQYF. DNA of the CDR3: TGCGCCAGCAGCCCCCCAGGGGGACAGGACCAAGAGACCCAGTACTTC.

The CDR3: CASSSGGRAWAFF. CDR3 DNA sequence: TGTGCCAGCAGCTCCGGGGGGAGAGCTTGGGCTTTCTTT. The V and J genes are TRBV9 and TRBJ1-1; maybe TRBD1 (5 bases). The CDR3 is made up of 13 amino acids. Looked up from germline, CDR1 is SGDLS and CDR2 is YYNGEE. V lost 4 bases and J lost 11, with 18 bases in between.

In its sample, this clone was seen once. This chain uses TRBV5-1 with TRBJ2-7; D ambiguous. Germline V gives CDR1 SGHRS, CDR2 YFSETQ. V was cut by 0 bases and J by 0 bases, with 7 bases left in between. The CDR3 runs to 14 residues. The CDR3 nucleotides are TGCGCCAGCAGCTTGGTAGCTTCCTCCTACGAGCAGTACTTC. Encoded protein: CASSLVASSYEQYF.

The chain uses TRBV6-6 and TRBJ2-7; 9 bases map to TRBD1. This CDR3 contains 14 residues. Trimming removed 6 bases from V and 1 base from J; junction bases left unmatched: 4. In germline, CDR1 is MNHNY, CDR2 SVGAGI (reference sequence). CDR3 DNA sequence: TGTGCCAGCAGGCCCGGGACAGGGTCCTACGAGCAGTACTTC. It translates to CASRPGTGSYEQYF.

The chain has TRBV15 and TRBJ2-7; 11 positions match TRBD1. Looked up from germline, CDR1 is LNHNV and CDR2 is YYDKDF (reference sequence). The CDR3 is made up of 16 amino acids. V shed 1 base and J 2 bases; nucleotides not matched to a gene: 4. CDR3 nucleotides: TGTGCCACCAGCAGAGGGGGGGGACAGGGGGCCTACGAGCAGTACTTC. Amino acids: CATSRGGGQGAYEQYF.

The chain couples TRBV7-3 to TRBJ1-1; TRBD1 might be the D (6 bases). Germline V gives CDR1 SGHTA, CDR2 FQGTGA. Trimming removed 4 bases from V and 5 bases from J, with 14 bases in between. This CDR3 is built from 14 residues. CDR3 nucleotides: TGTGCCAGCAGCTATGGGGGGGCGAGTACTGAAGCTTTCTTT. Its protein is CASSYGGASTEAFF.

This clone was recorded once. The rearrangement joins TRBV9 to TRBJ1-2; D not certain. The CDR3 has 13 amino acids. Trimming cost V 3 bases and J 0 bases, with 6 bases left between them. Germline V CDR1 and CDR2: SGDLS, YYNGEE. The CDR3 here is CASSAGANYGYTF. The CDR3 region has the DNA TGTGCCAGCAGCGCCGGAGCTAACTATGGCTACACCTTC.

The gene calls are TRBV5-5 and TRBJ1-1; D is possibly TRBD1 (5 bases). CDR3 length: 14 residues. CDR1 and CDR2 (germline): SGHKS, YYEKEE (reference sequence). V was clipped by 3 bases and J by 3 bases, with 12 bases between them. The CDR3 sequence is CASSWRAGHTEAFF. As DNA, the CDR3 is TGTGCCAGCAGCTGGAGGGCAGGGCACACTGAAGCTTTCTTT.